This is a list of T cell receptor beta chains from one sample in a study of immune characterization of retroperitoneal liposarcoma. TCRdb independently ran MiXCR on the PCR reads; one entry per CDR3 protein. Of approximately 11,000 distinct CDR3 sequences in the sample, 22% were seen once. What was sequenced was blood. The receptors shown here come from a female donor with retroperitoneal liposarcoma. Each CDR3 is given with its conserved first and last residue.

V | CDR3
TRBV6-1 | CASSATGTAVETQYF
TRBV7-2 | CASSFRGLAGGGTYNEQFF
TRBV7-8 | CASSLNRGAAEQFF
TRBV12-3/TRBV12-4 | CASSLGQKGSPLHF
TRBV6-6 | CASSYTSGFFDEQYF
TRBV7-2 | CASSLEARSDTQYF
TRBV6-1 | CASSVQGVMSNYGYTF
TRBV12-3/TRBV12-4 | CASSFGVPTGYTF
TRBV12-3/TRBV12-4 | CASSLAGGTEQYF
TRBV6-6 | CASSPRVDTEAFF
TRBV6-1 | CASSESGSSYEQHF
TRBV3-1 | CASSPGGQGNIQYF
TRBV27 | CASSPFPSMTPEAFF
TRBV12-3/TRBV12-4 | CASGDGTLSTDTQYF
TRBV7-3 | CASSFPGEETQYF
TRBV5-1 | CASSLSRADTQYF
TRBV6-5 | CASSYDRGRYNEQFF
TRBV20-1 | CSARAGTGLTKLRGQYF
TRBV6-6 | CASSLGTSGYQETQYF
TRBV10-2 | CASSPQTKTYEQYF